These 22 T cell receptor beta chains originate from one sample sequenced in a study of blood T cell repertoires in COVID-19. Sequenced by immunoSEQ multiplex PCR; TCRdb stores in-frame clones only, minus some. The sample contains about 150,000 clones, roughly 84% of which appear only once. The material sequenced was peripheral blood. The receptors were gathered from a human donor in a cohort sampled during active COVID-19.

This rearrangement joins TRBV5-1 to TRBJ2-1, with TRBD1 as a possible D gene (6 bases). The germline CDR1 and CDR2 sequences are SGHRS and YFSETQ. Trimming cost V 4 bases and J 0 bases, with 11 bases left between them. There are 15 residues in the CDR3. CDR3 residues: CASSPRGGSYNEQFF. The CDR3 bases are TGCGCCAGCAGCCCGAGAGGGGGCTCCTACAATGAGCAGTTCTTC.

The gene calls are TRBV5-5 and TRBJ2-2, with 9 bases matching TRBD2. The germline gives CDR1 SGHKS, CDR2 YYEKEE (reference sequence). The ends lost 4 bases at V and 2 bases at J; junction bases unmatched: 6. CDR3 size: 16 residues. In DNA, the CDR3 is TGTGCCAGCAGCCCCACCCTAGCGGGAAACACCGGGGAGCTGTTTTTT. Translating it yields CASSPTLAGNTGELFF. Full variable domain (outside the CDR3, taken from reference TRBV5-5 and TRBJ2-2): DAGVTQSPTHLIKTRGQQVTLRCSPISGHKSVSWYQQVLGQGPQFIFQYYEKEERGRGNFPDRFSARQFPNYSSELNVNALLLGDSALYLCASSPTLAGNTGELFFGEGSRLTVL.

This clone was detected once. V usage is TRBV6-2 or TRBV6-3 and J usage is TRBJ2-2; possibly TRBD2 for D (7 bases). Germline assignment: CDR1 MNHEY and CDR2 SVGEGT. The CDR3 runs to 14 residues. V lost 6 bases, J lost 3 bases, and 11 bases lay in between. DNA of the CDR3: TGTGCCAGCAGCCTCGGGGGGCACACCGGGGAGCTGTTTTTT. Its protein product is CASSLGGHTGELFF.

The genes are TRBV5-1 and TRBJ2-1, with TRBD1 identical over 11 bases. Per germline, CDR1 SGHRS and CDR2 YFSETQ. J was trimmed by 0 bases and V by 4 bases; bases with no gene match: 6. The CDR3 is 17 amino acids. The CDR3 is CASSPGTGGNSYNEQFF. The DNA for the CDR3 is TGCGCCAGCAGCCCAGGGACAGGGGGAAACTCCTACAATGAGCAGTTCTTC.

The CDR3 reads CASSHRTGWSEQYF. The CDR3 DNA reads as TGTGCCAGCAGCCACAGGACAGGGTGGTCCGAGCAGTACTTC. The chain has TRBV11-3 and TRBJ2-7, with 8 bases lining up with TRBD1. There are 14 residues in the CDR3. Germline lookup yields CDR1 SGHNT and CDR2 YENEEA. Unmatched junction bases numbered 9, after V lost 5 bases and J lost 6 bases.

The genes are TRBV5-6 and TRBJ2-5, with TRBD1 identical over 7 bases. J was trimmed by 0 bases and V by 10 bases; bases with no gene match: 12. Germline CDR1 is SGHDT and CDR2 is YYEEEE. The CDR3 length is 15 residues. CDR3 sequence: CACSAAGGDQETQYF. In DNA, the CDR3 is TGTGCCTGCTCGGCGGCAGGGGGAGACCAAGAGACCCAGTACTTC.

V and J are TRBV5-4 and TRBJ2-5; 10 bases are a match to TRBD2. Germline CDR1 SGHNT, CDR2 YYREEE (reference sequence). The CDR3 contains 13 residues. V was clipped by 4 bases and J by 5 bases; unmatched bases: 2. The CDR3 is CASSRGLAETQYF. The CDR3 DNA is TGTGCCAGCAGCCGGGGACTAGCGGAGACCCAGTACTTC.

CDR3 nucleotides: TGTGCCACCAGTGACCCCACGGGGGAGCAGTACTTC. Residues: CATSDPTGEQYF. The chain is built from TRBV24-1 and TRBJ2-7, with D maybe TRBD2 (5 bases). The CDR3 spans 12 residues. V dropped 4 bases and J dropped 7 bases, with 10 bases sitting between them. Germline lookup yields CDR1 KGHDR and CDR2 SFDVKD.

The J gene is TRBJ1-1, the V gene TRBV10-3; 10 bases are shared with TRBD1. After removal of 6 bases from V and 3 bases from J, the junction contained 1 base not matched to a gene. Per the germline V gene, CDR1 is ENHRY and CDR2 is SYGVKD. CDR3 length: 13 amino acids. DNA of the CDR3: TGTGCCATCAGAGGGACAGGGGACACTGAAGCTTTCTTT. This encodes CAIRGTGDTEAFF.

This clone was seen a handful of times. This chain joins TRBV6-5 and TRBJ1-4; D is unclear. V lost 8 bases, J lost 0 bases, and 7 bases lay in between. The CDR3 is made up of 13 amino acids. Germline V gives CDR1 MNHEY, CDR2 SVGAGI. The CDR3 reads CASHSATNEKLFF. As DNA, the CDR3 is TGTGCCAGCCACAGTGCAACTAATGAAAAACTGTTTTTT.

This clone was detected a few times. This chain links TRBV7-9 with TRBJ1-2; D is unclear. The V gene's germline CDR1 is SEHNR and CDR2 FQNEAQ (reference sequence). Between the trimmed V and J ends, which lost 7 bases and 6 bases, there was a span of 15 bases. CDR3 length: 13 amino acids. CDR3 residues: CASTSTEVNGYTF. The CDR3 bases are TGTGCCAGCACCTCTACAGAAGTTAATGGCTACACCTTC.

The chain combines TRBV5-4 with TRBJ2-3; 12 positions agree with TRBD2. V trimming: 1 base; J trimming: 2 bases; junction bases outside the gene matches: 2. CDR1 and CDR2 from the germline V gene are SGHNT and YYREEE (reference sequence). The CDR3 spans 16 residues. CDR3 region: CASSLRLAGDTDTQYF. CDR3 DNA: TGTGCCAGCAGCTTGCGACTAGCGGGGGACACAGATACGCAGTATTTT.

The gene calls are TRBV6-2 or TRBV6-3 and TRBJ1-5, with 9 bases aligning to TRBD1. The V segment lost 2 bases and the J segment 2 bases; nucleotides outside the gene matches: 1. In germline, CDR1 is MNHEY, CDR2 SVGEGT. This CDR3 region has 15 residues. Here the CDR3 reads CASSYRTGGNQPQHF. The DNA for the CDR3 is TGTGCCAGCAGTTACAGGACAGGGGGCAATCAGCCCCAGCATTTT.

The genes are TRBV7-2 and TRBJ2-2, with D unresolved. CDR3 length: 14 amino acids. Germline V lookup: CDR1 SGHTA, CDR2 FQGNSA. Trimming removed 3 bases at V and 4 bases at J, with 9 bases between. In DNA, the CDR3 is TGTGCCAGCAGCTTGGCGGAAATCACCGGGGAGCTGTTTTTT. It codes for CASSLAEITGELFF.

This chain joins TRBV5-1 and TRBJ2-7; possibly TRBD1 for D (5 bases). CDR1 and CDR2 (germline): SGHRS, YFSETQ. The V end lost 0 bases, the J end lost 4 bases, and 8 bases lay between the germline ends. The CDR3 runs to 13 residues. DNA for the CDR3: TGCGCCAGCAGCTTGGCCGCAGGGTACGAGCAGTACTTC. Its protein product is CASSLAAGYEQYF.

The chain employs TRBV7-2 and TRBJ1-5, with D maybe TRBD1 (5 bases). CDR1 and CDR2 (germline): SGHTA, FQGNSA. V gave up 3 bases and J gave up 4 bases, with 10 bases separating them. The CDR3 extends over 14 amino acids. CDR3 sequence reads: CASSFGQGNQPQHF. The DNA of the CDR3 is TGTGCCAGCAGCTTCGGGCAGGGTAATCAGCCCCAGCATTTT.

This chain uses TRBV5-1 with TRBJ1-4; D is perhaps TRBD1 (6 bases). This CDR3 contains 15 residues. The V end was cut by 3 bases, the J end by 6 bases, with 15 bases between. CDR1 and CDR2 (germline): SGHRS, YFSETQ. The CDR3 protein is CASSWGPGGDEKLFF. CDR3 coding DNA: TGCGCCAGCAGCTGGGGGCCGGGGGGTGATGAAAAACTGTTTTTT.

V usage is TRBV7-2 and J usage is TRBJ2-3; TRBD2 matches at 7 bases. J lost 14 bases, V lost 1 base, and 18 bases had no gene match. This CDR3 region has 16 residues. CDR1 is SGHTA and CDR2 is FQGNSA in the germline V gene. Here the CDR3 DNA reads TGTGCCAGCAGCTTAGGCTTTGGCGGGGGAGACCTAATAACGTATTTT. Residues: CASSLGFGGGDLITYF.

The chain uses TRBV10-3 and TRBJ2-7, with TRBD1 matching over 8 bases. The germline CDR1 and CDR2 sequences are ENHRY and SYGVKD. The J segment lost 3 bases and the V segment lost 10 bases, leaving 5 bases of the junction unmatched. CDR3 length equals 12 residues. The CDR3 sequence: CATRTGSYEQYF. For the CDR3, the DNA is TGTGCCACCCGGACAGGGAGCTACGAGCAGTACTTC.

The chain recombines TRBV9 with TRBJ1-1, with unresolved D. The ends were cut back, 0 bases at V and 7 bases at J, with 13 bases in the middle. Germline CDR1 SGDLS, CDR2 YYNGEE. The CDR3 loop spans 14 amino acids. The CDR3 DNA is TGTGCCAGCAGCGTAGGCGGGGAGGGAAGTGAAGCTTTCTTT. This gives the protein CASSVGGEGSEAFF.

The CDR3 bases are TGTGCCACCGGGTTTAGCGGGGGGGCCACAGAGACCCAGTACTTC. Its protein is CATGFSGGATETQYF. The gene calls are TRBV2 and TRBJ2-5; 11 bases match TRBD2. J lost 4 bases, V lost 10 bases, and 11 bases had no gene match. Germline CDR1 and CDR2: SNHLY and FYNNEI. This CDR3 has 15 amino acids.

CDR3 amino acids: CSQKEGASGGTQYF. As DNA, the CDR3 is TGCAGTCAAAAGGAGGGGGCTTCTGGGGGGACCCAGTACTTC. The V call is TRBV29-1, the J call TRBJ2-5; D possibly corresponds to TRBD1 (7 bases). The length of the CDR3 is 14 residues. From germline, CDR1 is SQVTM and CDR2 ANQGSEA.